This T cell receptor (beta chain) originates from a study of T cells in Graves' hyperthyroidism and ophthalmopathy. Study observations and caveats: Through a model of 13 V-J features, ophthalmopathy was separated from stable hyperthyroidism. Blood also showed most of the thyroid clonotypes that were expanded above 0.001.

This clonotype was found many times. The antigen is undetermined. Duration under 3 months, a NOSPECS grade of at least 4, and a Clinical Activity Score of at least 3 characterized the ophthalmopathy patients. Uncontrolled infection, other autoimmune disease, pregnancy or lactation disqualified patients from enrolment. The CDR3 loop spans 15 amino acids. The V and J ends lost 6 bases and 3 bases respectively, with 15 bases between them. CDR1 is SNHLY, CDR2 FYNNEI, per germline. The TCR beta CDR3 regions underwent amplification using RNA transcripts as the source. The study used the HTBI primer set for a first-round RT-PCR of the TCR CDR3. MiXCR was run by TCRdb on the multiplex PCR reads, yielding one entry per CDR3 protein. In the table there are about 520,000 distinct CDR3 sequences, approximately 25% of which are singletons.

The sequenced sample consisted of blood. This chain uses TRBV2 with TRBJ1-5, with D possibly matching TRBD1 (5 bases). The sequence was obtained from a woman aged 30 to 39 with Graves' ophthalmopathy. This chain's CDR3 is CASSEGSTFNQPQHF. The CDR3 DNA reads TGTGCCAGCAGCGAGGGGTCAACCTTCAATCAGCCCCAGCATTTT.